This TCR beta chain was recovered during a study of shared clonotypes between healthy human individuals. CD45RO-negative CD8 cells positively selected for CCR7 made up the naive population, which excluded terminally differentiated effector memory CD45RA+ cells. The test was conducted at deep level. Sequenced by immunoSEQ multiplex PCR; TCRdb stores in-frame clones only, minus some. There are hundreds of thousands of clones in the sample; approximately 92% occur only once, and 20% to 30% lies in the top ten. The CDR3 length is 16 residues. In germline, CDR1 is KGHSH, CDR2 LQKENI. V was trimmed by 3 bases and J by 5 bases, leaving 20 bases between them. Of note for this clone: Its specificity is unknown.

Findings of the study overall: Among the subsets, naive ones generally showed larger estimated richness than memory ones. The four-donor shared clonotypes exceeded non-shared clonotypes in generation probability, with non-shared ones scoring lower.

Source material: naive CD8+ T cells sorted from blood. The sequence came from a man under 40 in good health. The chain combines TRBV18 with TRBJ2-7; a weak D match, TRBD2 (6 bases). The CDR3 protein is CASSPPQRVYDDEQYF. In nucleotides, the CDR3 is TGTGCCAGCTCACCCCCCCAGCGGGTGTATGACGACGAGCAGTACTTC.